Sequencing of this TCR beta chain was carried out in a study of cytomegalovirus exposure and HLA in healthy donors. Overall study findings and caveats: Among immune exposure information, only CMV serostatus was available.

Primers: 60 Vbeta forward and 13 Jbeta reverse. Sequencing used immunoSEQ multiplex PCR; TCRdb keeps in-frame clones, though not all of them. The data show under 150,000 clones, around three quarters seen once. About this clone: Its antigen is as yet unknown.

Donors showed nominal health when sampled, although they likely had unrecorded immune exposures. The receptor was derived from an older woman in good health and CMV-seropositive. Input material: PBMCs.

The CDR3 DNA follows: TGTGCCATCAGTGAGTCCAGGGGGAGTCCCTACGAGCAGTACTTC. Its protein is CAISESRGSPYEQYF. V and J are TRBV10-3 and TRBJ2-7; 7 bases fit TRBD1. Germline trimming cut 0 bases from V and 2 bases from J; bases unmatched to any gene: 4. Germline V gene lookup returns CDR1 ENHRY and CDR2 SYGVKD. CDR3 length: 15 residues.